Following are 17 T cell receptor beta chains from one sample sequenced in a study of T cell responses to AZD1222 COVID-19 vaccine. The table came from immunoSEQ multiplex PCR; TCRdb's copy has only in-frame clones and leaves some out. This sample carries some 150,000 clones, around nine tenths of them seen once, and the ten largest clones take approximately 5.4%. The material was peripheral blood, obtained on day 0 of AZD1222 vaccination. The receptors stem from an adult in good health.

The V gene is TRBV28, the J gene TRBJ2-5, with D possibly being TRBD2 (5 bases). This CDR3 has 13 amino acids. Looked up from germline, CDR1 is MDHEN and CDR2 is SYDVKM. The V and J ends lost 6 bases and 5 bases respectively, with 13 bases between them. The CDR3 DNA sequence: TGTGCCAGCAGCCCAACGCGGGTGGAGACCCAGTACTTC. As protein: CASSPTRVETQYF. The entire variable domain, with the rest obtained from reference TRBV28 and TRBJ2-5, is as follows: DVKVTQSSRYLVKRTGEKVFLECVQDMDHENMFWYRQDPGLGLRLIYFSYDVKMKEKGDIPEGYSVSREKKERFSLILESASTNQTSMYLCASSPTRVETQYFGPGTRLLVL.

This chain links TRBV3-1 (or the pseudogene TRBV3-2) with TRBJ1-4; 8 nucleotides line up with TRBD1. Trimming removed 2 bases from V and 6 bases from J; junction bases left unmatched: 8. This CDR3 is built from 16 residues. Germline lookup yields CDR1 LGHDT and CDR2 YNNKEL (reference sequence). DNA for the CDR3: TGTGCCAGCAGCCAATGGCAGGGGGCGACTGATGAAAAACTGTTTTTT. This encodes CASSQWQGATDEKLFF.

The chain employs TRBV4-1 and TRBJ2-3; possibly TRBD2 for D (6 bases). The germline V gene has CDR1 MGHRA and CDR2 YSYEKL. The CDR3 is made up of 17 amino acids. Trimming left V 1 base short and J 0 bases short, with 14 bases between. The CDR3 reads CASSQGRLGSSTDTQYF. CDR3 in DNA: TGCGCCAGCAGCCAAGGTCGACTAGGCTCTAGCACAGATACGCAGTATTTT.

This chain links TRBV19 with TRBJ1-2, with unresolved D. Trimming stripped 6 bases from V and 4 bases from J, with 12 bases between. The CDR3 has 13 residues. Germline V gives CDR1 LNHDA, CDR2 SQIVND (reference sequence). The CDR3 loop is CASRPGITYGYTF. The CDR3 bases are TGTGCCAGTAGGCCGGGTATAACCTATGGCTACACCTTC.

This rearrangement joins TRBV15 to TRBJ2-1; TRBD1 aligns across 8 bases. This CDR3 comprises 15 residues. Germline trimming cut 5 bases from V and 5 bases from J; bases unmatched to any gene: 8. Germline V CDR1 and CDR2: LNHNV, YYDKDF (reference sequence). CDR3 nucleotide sequence: TGTGCCACCAGCTCAGGGGGCGAGGTCCACAATGAGCAGTTCTTC. It codes for CATSSGGEVHNEQFF.

V gene TRBV12-3 or TRBV12-4 combines with J gene TRBJ1-3; D unresolved. The CDR3 has 12 residues. V was trimmed by 7 bases and J by 0 bases, leaving 4 bases between them. CDR3 nucleotides: TGTGCCAGCACCAACTCTGGAAACACCATATATTTT. Translating gives CASTNSGNTIYF.

This clone has more than one count but fewer than ten. The V gene is TRBV2, the J gene TRBJ2-1; 13 nucleotides align to TRBD2. The CDR3 loop spans 15 amino acids. J was trimmed by 5 bases and V by 6 bases; bases with no gene match: 4. Germline lookup yields CDR1 SNHLY and CDR2 FYNNEI. CDR3 nucleotides: TGTGCCAGCAGGTCACTAGCGGGAGGGCACAATGAGCAGTTCTTC. This translates into CASRSLAGGHNEQFF.

The table lists this clone with a count of one. The chain is built from TRBV19 and TRBJ2-1, with 8 positions matching TRBD2. The J segment lost 10 bases and the V segment lost 6 bases, leaving 14 bases of the junction unmatched. The CDR3 runs 15 residues. CDR1 and CDR2 (germline): LNHDA, SQIVND (reference sequence). The CDR3 nucleotides read TGTGCCAGTAGAGGGTGGGGAGCGGGAGTTGCCGAGCAGTTCTTC. Protein: CASRGWGAGVAEQFF.

The chain is built from TRBV18 and TRBJ2-6, with D uncertain. CDR1 and CDR2 from the germline V gene are KGHSH and LQKENI. This CDR3 is 18 amino acids long. The V end lost 1 base, the J end lost 4 bases, and 17 bases lay between the germline ends. The CDR3: CASSPQAPLRTGANVLTF. CDR3 DNA sequence: TGTGCCAGCTCACCACAAGCTCCGCTGCGGACCGGGGCCAACGTCCTGACTTTC.

The rearrangement joins TRBV4-1 to TRBJ1-4; D unresolved. Germline V gives CDR1 MGHRA, CDR2 YSYEKL. The CDR3 length is 16 residues. V lost 0 bases, J lost 3 bases, and 11 bases lay in between. The CDR3 region has the DNA TGCGCCAGCAGCCAAGAAGGGAGGGTAGCTAATGAAAAACTGTTTTTT. It specifies CASSQEGRVANEKLFF.

The chain has TRBV7-9 and TRBJ1-2; possibly TRBD1 for D (5 bases). Trimming cost V 5 bases and J 7 bases, with 20 bases left between them. The CDR3 is 15 amino acids. CDR1 and CDR2 from the germline V gene are SEHNR and FQNEAQ (reference sequence). CDR3 DNA: TGTGCCAGCAGCCCTCACCAAAACAAGGGGTTTGGCTACACCTTC. Translating it yields CASSPHQNKGFGYTF.

In the case of this clone: Other DNA sequences in this specimen translate into the identical CDR3. The CDR3 reads CASSLGAGNTIYF. CDR3 sequence (DNA): TGTGCCAGCAGTTTAGGAGCTGGAAACACCATATATTTT. This chain joins TRBV28 and TRBJ1-3; D gene uncertain. Looked up from germline, CDR1 is MDHEN and CDR2 is SYDVKM. The CDR3 length is 13 residues. V dropped 2 bases and J dropped 2 bases, with 4 bases sitting between them.

The chain couples TRBV6-6 to TRBJ2-7; 7 bases map to TRBD1. The J segment lost 2 bases and the V segment lost 2 bases, leaving 3 bases of the junction unmatched. The V gene's germline CDR1 is MNHNY and CDR2 SVGAGI (reference sequence). The CDR3 has 14 amino acids. The CDR3 loop is CASSYKGATYEQYF. Here the CDR3 DNA reads TGTGCCAGCAGTTACAAGGGGGCAACCTACGAGCAGTACTTC.

This chain connects TRBV6-5 to TRBJ2-7; TRBD2 agrees at 8 bases. Germline V gene lookup returns CDR1 MNHEY and CDR2 SVGAGI. This CDR3 region has 16 residues. The ends lost 0 bases at V and 0 bases at J; junction bases unmatched: 4. The CDR3 loop reads CASSYSSSGASYEQYF. In DNA, the CDR3 is TGTGCCAGCAGTTACTCAAGTAGCGGGGCCTCCTACGAGCAGTACTTC.

This clone has a handful of counts. This chain links TRBV18 with TRBJ2-7, with D uncertain. The V end was cut by 2 bases, the J end by 1 base, with 12 bases between. The CDR3 totals 15 residues. In germline, CDR1 is KGHSH, CDR2 LQKENI. CDR3 DNA sequence: TGTGCCAGCTCACCAAGCAACGTCCAGTCCTACGAGCAGTACTTC. Translating it yields CASSPSNVQSYEQYF. The full variable domain, with the rest looked up from reference TRBV18 and TRBJ2-7, is NAGVMQNPRHLVRRRGQEARLRCSPMKGHSHVYWYRQLPEEGLKFMVYLQKENIIDESGMPKERFSAEFPKEGPSILRIQQVVRGDSAAYFCASSPSNVQSYEQYFGPGTRLTVT.

The chain links TRBV7-6 to TRBJ2-1, with 9 bases lining up with TRBD2. The germline V gene has CDR1 SGHVS and CDR2 FNYEAQ. The length of the CDR3 is 16 residues. Trimming cost V 5 bases and J 6 bases; bases outside gene matches: 11. The CDR3 reads CASSPSGSGRRNEQFF. The CDR3 region has the DNA TGTGCCAGCAGCCCCTCTGGTAGCGGGAGACGCAATGAGCAGTTCTTC. The variable domain in full, with the rest retrieved from reference TRBV7-6 and TRBJ2-1, is GAGVSQSPRYKVTKRGQDVALRCDPISGHVSLYWYRQALGQGPEFLTYFNYEAQQDKSGLPNDRFSAERPEGSISTLTIQRTEQRDSAMYRCASSPSGSGRRNEQFFGPGTRLTVL.

J is TRBJ1-1 and V is TRBV14, with D perhaps TRBD1 (5 bases). V shed 0 bases and J shed 6 bases, with 20 bases lying between them. This CDR3 is 17 amino acids long. From germline, CDR1 is SGHDN and CDR2 FVKESK. CDR3 bases: TGTGCCAGCAGCCAAGAAAGGATATTTGCTGGGGCGTCTGAAGCTTTCTTT. This encodes CASSQERIFAGASEAFF.